A selection of T cell receptor beta chains follows, all from one sample in a study of CXCR3-negative and CXCR3-positive naive CD8 T cells. For each CDR3 protein, TCRdb gives one entry from its re-call of the 5' RACE reads, without DNA. The sample has 50,000 to 75,000 distinct CDR3 sequences. Material for sequencing was naive CXCR3- CD8+ T cells from blood. Every receptor here comes from a human donor in good health. Some clones in this sample may be carry-over from other donors' samples. Both conserved end residues are part of each CDR3. Each record gives: V gene, CDR3 length, J gene, clone size, CDR3 protein. Expanded clones are given a class, and other clones once, few, many or no size at all.

V: TRBV6-4
length: 16
J: TRBJ2-3
size: .
CDR3: CASSDGGGGNTDTQYF

V: TRBV7-7
length: 15
J: TRBJ2-3
size: medium-sized
CDR3: CASSLAGGSTDTQYF

V: TRBV7-8
length: 13
J: TRBJ1-1
size: .
CDR3: CASSLLQEIEAFF

V: TRBV4-1
length: 13
J: TRBJ2-7
size: .
CDR3: CASSQQAVDGQYF

V: TRBV4-3
length: 14
J: TRBJ1-1
size: .
CDR3: CASSQGQGATEAFF

V: TRBV7-3
length: 15
J: TRBJ1-1
size: .
CDR3: CASSLGGFLNTEAFF

V: TRBV28
length: 13
J: TRBJ1-5
size: .
CDR3: CASSFPPDQPQHF

V: TRBV30
length: 14
J: TRBJ2-7
size: .
CDR3: CAWSFETGGSEQYF

V: TRBV7-9
length: 14
J: TRBJ2-7
size: .
CDR3: CASRPVDRDYEQYF

V: TRBV9
length: 17
J: TRBJ2-1
size: .
CDR3: CASSVVGAGVSYNEQFF

V: TRBV29-1
length: 13
J: TRBJ2-3
size: .
CDR3: CSVWTASTDTQYF

V: TRBV6-6
length: 14
J: TRBJ2-1
size: .
CDR3: CASSYGGGVDEQFF

V: TRBV6-6
length: 15
J: TRBJ2-7
size: .
CDR3: CASSASPQGSHEQYF

V: TRBV28
length: 14
J: TRBJ1-2
size: .
CDR3: CASSLSVTPYGYTF

V: TRBV7-9
length: 17
J: TRBJ2-5
size: .
CDR3: CASSSATSGGPQETQYF

V: TRBV6-2/TRBV6-3
length: 17
J: TRBJ1-1
size: .
CDR3: CASSYQEQSLMNTEAFF

V: TRBV9
length: 14
J: TRBJ2-7
size: .
CDR3: CASSGVRDNYEQYF

V: TRBV6-2/TRBV6-3
length: 15
J: TRBJ1-1
size: .
CDR3: CASSWDRVSSAEAFF

V: TRBV28
length: 13
J: TRBJ1-1
size: .
CDR3: CASSSGMNTEAFF

V: TRBV12-3/TRBV12-4
length: 12
J: TRBJ2-3
size: .
CDR3: CASSSDPHTQYF

V: TRBV6-2/TRBV6-3
length: 15
J: TRBJ1-5
size: .
CDR3: CASSLSPRGNQPQHF

V: TRBV29-1
length: 13
J: TRBJ2-7
size: .
CDR3: CSVEGQRSYEQYF

V: TRBV27
length: 12
J: TRBJ2-1
size: .
CDR3: CASSFLSAEQFF

V: TRBV4-1
length: 16
J: TRBJ2-2
size: .
CDR3: CASNSGQGAAYGELFF

V: TRBV5-1
length: 13
J: TRBJ2-7
size: .
CDR3: CASSGGLAYEQYF

V: TRBV7-3
length: 13
J: TRBJ2-1
size: .
CDR3: CASSLRSWDEQFF

V: TRBV25-1
length: 15
J: TRBJ1-1
size: .
CDR3: CASTFGTGMFSEAFF

V: TRBV20-1
length: 17
J: TRBJ2-3
size: .
CDR3: CSARDHQGENFTDTQYF

V: TRBV5-1
length: 14
J: TRBJ2-7
size: .
CDR3: CASSLGTLTYEQYF

V: TRBV28
length: 15
J: TRBJ2-2
size: .
CDR3: CASSFGLGSTGELFF

V: TRBV12-3/TRBV12-4
length: 16
J: TRBJ2-5
size: .
CDR3: CASSPKTGEGLETQYF

V: TRBV20-1
length: 14
J: TRBJ1-1
size: .
CDR3: CSARVMEWPTEAFF

V: TRBV15
length: 17
J: TRBJ2-2
size: .
CDR3: CATSREDGQGWIGELFF

V: TRBV12-3/TRBV12-4
length: 14
J: TRBJ1-5
size: .
CDR3: CASSPGDSNQPQHF

V: TRBV7-2
length: 12
J: TRBJ2-7
size: .
CDR3: CASGFQGYEQYF

V: TRBV11-3
length: 16
J: TRBJ2-5
size: .
CDR3: CASSQAGRGLQETRYF

V: TRBV29-1
length: 13
J: TRBJ2-7
size: .
CDR3: CSVFIDRPYEQYF

V: TRBV29-1
length: 13
J: TRBJ2-5
size: .
CDR3: CSVELVDLETQYF

V: TRBV6-4
length: 15
J: TRBJ2-3
size: .
CDR3: CASSRTSGSPDTQYF

V: TRBV25-1
length: 14
J: TRBJ1-2
size: .
CDR3: CASSEWAGNYGYTF

V: TRBV19
length: 17
J: TRBJ1-2
size: .
CDR3: CASSIGRGEGFYYGYTF

V: TRBV7-9
length: 15
J: TRBJ1-1
size: .
CDR3: CASSYPLTGNTEAFF

V: TRBV16
length: 18
J: TRBJ1-5
size: .
CDR3: CASSPGQGAPYSNQPQHF

V: TRBV20-1
length: 13
J: TRBJ2-1
size: .
CDR3: CRFAGQGVNEQFF

V: TRBV10-3
length: 15
J: TRBJ2-7
size: .
CDR3: CAIRLGTGDTYEQYF

V: TRBV10-3
length: 16
J: TRBJ2-3
size: .
CDR3: CAIRPPLGGGTDTQYF

V: TRBV7-9
length: 16
J: TRBJ2-3
size: .
CDR3: CASSLASGGRRDTQYF

V: TRBV28
length: 18
J: TRBJ2-1
size: .
CDR3: CANSRGRAGTRSYNEQFF

V: TRBV10-3
length: 16
J: TRBJ2-2
size: .
CDR3: CAISLTEGREAGELFF

V: TRBV4-3
length: 15
J: TRBJ1-5
size: .
CDR3: CASSQVAGSNQPQHF

V: TRBV29-1
length: 13
J: TRBJ1-2
size: .
CDR3: CSVDRGGGYGYTF

V: TRBV21-1
length: 15
J: TRBJ1-5
size: .
CDR3: CASSKAGNSIGPQHF

V: TRBV3-1
length: 16
J: TRBJ2-1
size: .
CDR3: CASSQVLSTSYNEQFF

V: TRBV7-2
length: 14
J: TRBJ1-5
size: .
CDR3: CASSLAEGDQPQHF

V: TRBV12-3/TRBV12-4
length: 17
J: TRBJ1-5
size: .
CDR3: CASSLGPLSTQNQPQHF

V: TRBV15
length: 17
J: TRBJ2-5
size: .
CDR3: CATSRDLLQGAVETQYF

V: TRBV12-3/TRBV12-4
length: 14
J: TRBJ1-1
size: .
CDR3: CASLSVPENTEAFF

V: TRBV6-2/TRBV6-3
length: 16
J: TRBJ2-3
size: .
CDR3: CASSYLSRTGTDTQYF

V: TRBV6-2/TRBV6-3
length: 14
J: TRBJ2-1
size: .
CDR3: CASSLSGGASEQFF

V: TRBV29-1
length: 15
J: TRBJ2-3
size: .
CDR3: CSAEPGTGLTDTQYF